The clone carrying this T cell receptor beta chain has ten or more counts. This sample stems from a study of patients and donors after allogeneic stem cell transplantation. One entry per CDR3 protein results from TCRdb running MiXCR on the RT-PCR reads. Here the sample spans hundreds of thousands of distinct CDR3 sequences, 16% being singletons. The CDR3 is 18 residues long. With 1 base clipped from V and 2 bases from J, the junction kept 12 bases outside the gene matches. Source material: blood, either unsorted or a sorted T cell fraction (not recorded which). V is TRBV12-3 or TRBV12-4 and J is TRBJ2-5; 8 bases line up with TRBD1. This sequence was found in a human donor who was either an allogeneic HSCT recipient or a stem cell or donor lymphocyte infusion donor (not recorded which). It is not recorded whose cells these are; they may come from a transplant donor. The CDR3 DNA follows: TGTGCCAGCAGTTTAGTGCGTGGGACAGGCCCGAAACAAGAGACCCAGTACTTC. Protein: CASSLVRGTGPKQETQYF.